The next 32 T cell receptor beta chains were all read from a single sample in a study of T cells in Graves' hyperthyroidism and ophthalmopathy. Template material for amplifying TCR beta CDR3 regions consisted of RNA transcripts. The TCR CDR3 was amplified in a first-round RT-PCR using the HTBI primer set. Via MiXCR, TCRdb re-called the multiplex PCR reads, giving one row per CDR3 protein. The repertoire holds hundreds of thousands of distinct CDR3 sequences, over 15% seen once, with 25% to 30% in the top ten. Sequencing input: blood. All receptors derive from a woman under 30 with Graves' ophthalmopathy.

This clonotype was counted many times. The CDR3 spells CASSLNLQAFF. The CDR3 region has the DNA TGTGCCAGCAGTTTAAATCTACAAGCTTTCTTT. This chain uses TRBV12-3 or TRBV12-4 with TRBJ1-1; no reliable D call. The V end was cut by 2 bases, the J end by 9 bases, with 7 bases between. The CDR3 spans 11 residues.

At least ten counts were recorded for this clonotype. CDR3 DNA: TGCAGTGCTAGCCCCTCGAGGGGGTGGATGCCCCAGCATTTT. It yields the protein CSASPSRGWMPQHF. This sequence joins TRBV20-1 and TRBJ1-5; D may be TRBD1 (6 bases). V was trimmed by 3 bases and J by 9 bases, leaving 18 bases between them. This CDR3 spans 14 amino acids. Germline assignment: CDR1 DFQATT and CDR2 SNEGSKA (reference sequence).

In this sample, this clonotype turned up many times. The chain carries TRBV5-6 and TRBJ1-1; a possible D gene is TRBD1 (6 bases). The germline V gene has CDR1 SGHDT and CDR2 YYEEEE. With 4 bases removed from V and 11 bases from J, the gap between germline ends came to 12 bases. The CDR3 covers 11 residues. The DNA of the CDR3 is TGTGCCAGCAGCCGAGGGGGGCGCGCTTTCTTT. Protein sequence: CASSRGGRAFF.

This clonotype was seen at least ten times. The V and J genes are TRBV2 and TRBJ1-1; 11 bases are shared with TRBD1. The CDR3 sequence is 14 residues long. The trim removed 6 bases at V and 6 bases at J, leaving 6 bases unmatched. CDR1 SNHLY and CDR2 FYNNEI come from the germline V gene. The CDR3 DNA reads TGTGCCAGCAGGAGGGACAGGGGGAATCCTGAAGCTTTCTTT. It yields the protein CASRRDRGNPEAFF.

This clonotype was seen ten or more times. The chain joins TRBV20-1 to TRBJ1-6, with 7 bases aligning to TRBD1. The V gene end was trimmed by 6 bases and the J gene end by 7 bases; junction bases not matched to a gene: 9. In germline, CDR1 is DFQATT, CDR2 SNEGSKA (reference sequence). The CDR3 contains 14 residues. The CDR3: CSATQGGVNSPLHF. CDR3 sequence (DNA): TGCAGTGCAACCCAGGGGGGCGTCAATTCACCCCTCCACTTT.

In this sample, this clonotype turned up many times. The chain employs TRBV6-5 and TRBJ2-1; D gene unclear. Germline assignment: CDR1 MNHEY and CDR2 SVGAGI. V was clipped by 0 bases and J by 13 bases, with 13 bases between them. The CDR3 covers 13 residues. CDR3 loop: CASSYSSSVHQFF. The CDR3 DNA reads TGTGCCAGCAGTTACTCGTCATCCGTTCACCAGTTCTTC.

The CDR3 DNA follows: TGTGCCAGCAGTCAACTAGCGGCCAAGGGGGAGACCCAGTACTTC. Its translation is CASSQLAAKGETQYF. The chain is built from TRBV6-1 and TRBJ2-5, with 8 bases matching TRBD2. The ends lost 5 bases at V and 5 bases at J; junction bases unmatched: 10. Germline CDR1 reads MNHNS; CDR2 reads SASEGT. The CDR3 length is 15 residues.

The V and J genes are TRBV20-1 and TRBJ2-5, with 11 positions matching TRBD2. This CDR3 comprises 16 residues. V lost 3 bases and J lost 1; bases outside the gene matches: 7. The germline gives CDR1 DFQATT, CDR2 SNEGSKA (reference sequence). CDR3 protein: CSASRASGGIQETQYF. DNA of the CDR3: TGCAGTGCTAGTCGGGCTAGCGGGGGGATCCAAGAGACCCAGTACTTC.

This clonotype has at least ten counts. The chain combines TRBV28 with TRBJ2-7; 10 bases align to TRBD1. Germline trimming cut 1 base from V and 6 bases from J; bases unmatched to any gene: 12. The CDR3 consists of 17 residues. The germline gives CDR1 MDHEN, CDR2 SYDVKM. This chain's CDR3 is CASSLFSSGQGSSEQYF. The CDR3 DNA reads as TGTGCCAGCAGTTTATTTTCATCGGGACAGGGGAGCTCCGAGCAGTACTTC.

This clonotype was detected a few times. V is TRBV27 and J is TRBJ1-2; D unresolved. The CDR3 extends over 13 amino acids. Germline-derived CDR1 and CDR2 are MNHEY and SMNVEV (reference sequence). The V gene lost 5 bases and the J gene lost 7 bases, with 14 bases spanning the gap. CDR3 nucleotide sequence: TGTGCCAGCAGTGCGAACCCTTCTAGTGGCTACACCTTC. Translated, it gives CASSANPSSGYTF.

This chain links TRBV7-3 with TRBJ2-3; D may be TRBD2 (5 bases). The CDR3 covers 15 residues. CDR1 and CDR2 (germline): SGHTA, FQGTGA. The germline V and J ends were trimmed by 5 bases and 0 bases, with 12 bases remaining between them. As DNA, the CDR3 is TGTGCCAGCAGCAAGCGGACCCCTAGCACAGATACGCAGTATTTT. It codes for CASSKRTPSTDTQYF.

In regard to this clonotype: The DNA is omitted, as the CDR3 cannot be located on it reliably, and the CDR3 follows TCRdb's listing. J is TRBJ2-6 and V is TRBV7-9; the table's D call, TRBD1, has no DNA check behind it. From germline, CDR1 is SEHNR and CDR2 FQNEAQ (reference sequence). Ends included, the CDR3 has 17 residues. The CDR3 is CASSSWAGGSGANVPTF.

This clonotype was seen repeatedly, ten times or more. The chain employs TRBV7-8 and TRBJ2-5, with D maybe TRBD1 (8 bases). The CDR3 spans 15 residues. Germline-derived CDR1 and CDR2 are SGHVS and FQNEAQ. Trimming removed 5 bases at V and 5 bases at J, with 18 bases between. For the CDR3, the DNA is TGTGCCAGCAGCCCGGACAGGGTCGGGGGGGAGACCCAGTACTTC. Translation: CASSPDRVGGETQYF. Full variable domain (rest looked up from reference TRBV7-8 and TRBJ2-5): GAGVSQSPRYKVAKRGQDVALRCDPISGHVSLFWYQQALGQGPEFLTYFQNEAQLDKSGLPSDRFFAERPEGSVSTLKIQRTQQEDSAVYLCASSPDRVGGETQYFGPGTRLLVL.

This clonotype showed up just once. The chain recombines TRBV27 with TRBJ1-1, with a possible D match to TRBD1 (5 bases). The ends were cut back, 6 bases at V and 0 bases at J, with 14 bases in the middle. This CDR3 spans 15 amino acids. CDR1 is MNHEY, CDR2 SMNVEV, per germline (reference sequence). CDR3: CASSTRGRVNTEAFF. CDR3 DNA sequence: TGTGCCAGCAGCACCCGGGGCAGGGTGAACACTGAAGCTTTCTTT.

This clonotype showed up many times. The chain recombines TRBV11-2 with TRBJ2-7; 7 nucleotides line up with TRBD2. V lost 5 bases and J lost 3; bases outside the gene matches: 4. This CDR3 has 13 amino acids. Germline CDR1 reads SGHAT; CDR2 reads FQNNGV. DNA for the CDR3: TGTGCCAGCAGCCTTGGGGGGGGCTACGAGCAGTACTTC. Its protein product is CASSLGGGYEQYF.

This clonotype was recorded many times. The V call is TRBV6-2 or TRBV6-3, the J call TRBJ2-1, with D uncertain. In germline, CDR1 is MNHEY, CDR2 SVGEGT. The V end lost 1 base, the J end lost 4 bases, and 11 bases lay between the germline ends. The CDR3 runs 15 residues. CDR3 DNA: TGTGCCAGCAGTTACTGGGCACCCCGGTACAATGAGCAGTTCTTC. Protein sequence: CASSYWAPRYNEQFF.

This clonotype was counted a few times. The J gene is TRBJ2-3, the V gene TRBV19, with 10 bases identical to TRBD1. The CDR3 extends over 15 amino acids. With 3 bases clipped from V and 6 bases from J, the junction kept 6 bases outside the gene matches. From germline, CDR1 is LNHDA and CDR2 SQIVND (reference sequence). The CDR3 region is CASSMGTGDVDTQYF. The DNA of the CDR3 is TGTGCCAGTAGTATGGGGACAGGGGATGTGGATACGCAGTATTTT.

At least ten counts were recorded for this clonotype. The V and J genes are TRBV24-1 and TRBJ1-4, with 8 bases that match TRBD1. V lost 0 bases, J lost 7 bases, and 3 bases stayed unmatched. The length of the CDR3 is 15 residues. Germline loops: CDR1 KGHDR, CDR2 SFDVKD. As DNA, the CDR3 is TGTGCCACCAGTGATTTGGGACAGGGCGGTGAAAAACTGTTTTTT. As protein: CATSDLGQGGEKLFF.

In its sample, this clonotype was seen a few times. The rearrangement links TRBV19 to TRBJ2-1; TRBD2 matches at 8 bases. The CDR3 is 17 residues long. V lost 3 bases, J lost 0 bases, and 7 bases stayed unmatched. From germline, CDR1 is LNHDA and CDR2 SQIVND (reference sequence). CDR3 residues: CASSIPAGAGSYNEQFF. CDR3 nucleotides: TGTGCCAGTAGTATTCCAGCGGGGGCCGGCTCCTACAATGAGCAGTTCTTC.

Notes on this clonotype: This may be a read error: a much more frequent sequence differs by one nucleotide. The chain carries TRBV28 and TRBJ2-7; the D gene is possibly TRBD1 (5 bases). Germline V lookup: CDR1 MDHEN, CDR2 SYDVKM. Trimming removed 3 bases from V and 5 bases from J, with 17 bases in between. The CDR3 spans 15 residues. Here the CDR3 reads CASSFQMGPAHEQYF. The CDR3 coding sequence is TGTGCCAGCAGTTTCCAAATGGGGCCCGCCCACGAGCAGTACTTC.

This clonotype was observed many times. The chain couples TRBV13 to TRBJ2-3, with 7 bases matching TRBD1. In germline, CDR1 is PRHDT, CDR2 FYEKMQ (reference sequence). V shed 5 bases and J 2 bases; nucleotides not matched to a gene: 10. The CDR3 runs 16 residues. The CDR3 here is CASSGLRQGPTDTQYF. CDR3 sequence (DNA): TGTGCCAGCAGCGGCTTGCGACAGGGACCCACAGATACGCAGTATTTT. Variable domain in full (rest from reference TRBV13 and TRBJ2-3): AAGVIQSPRHLIKEKRETATLKCYPIPRHDTVYWYQQGPGQDPQFLISFYEKMQSDKGSIPDRFSAQQFSDYHSELNMSSLELGDSALYFCASSGLRQGPTDTQYFGPGTRLTVL.

This clonotype was counted ten times or more. The chain has TRBV3-1 and TRBJ2-1; D ambiguous. CDR3 size: 13 residues. CDR1 LGHDT and CDR2 YNNKEL come from the germline V gene (reference sequence). Deletions cut 1 base from V and 5 bases from J, with 6 bases between. The CDR3 sequence is CASSQAGNNEQFF. Here the CDR3 DNA reads TGTGCCAGCAGCCAAGCCGGAAACAATGAGCAGTTCTTC.

The CDR3 region is CASSLTGNSYEQYF. The CDR3 bases are TGTGCCAGCAGCTTGACAGGGAACTCCTACGAGCAGTACTTC. This chain links TRBV5-6 with TRBJ2-7; possible D gene TRBD1, 6 bases. There are 14 residues in the CDR3. Germline V CDR1 and CDR2: SGHDT, YYEEEE. V lost 1 base, J lost 0 bases, and 8 bases lay in between.

This clonotype occurred many times. This chain links TRBV3-1 with TRBJ2-3; no definite D call. With 5 bases removed from V and 1 base from J, the gap between germline ends came to 7 bases. CDR3 length: 13 residues. Germline V gives CDR1 LGHDT, CDR2 YNNKEL (reference sequence). The CDR3 nucleotides are TGTGCCAGCAGCTTACCTGGCACAGATACGCAGTATTTT. This translates into CASSLPGTDTQYF.

This clonotype was picked up many times. The V gene is TRBV6-5, the J gene TRBJ2-4; 13 bases fit TRBD2. V gave up 2 bases and J gave up 0 bases; unmatched junction bases: 10. CDR1 MNHEY and CDR2 SVGAGI come from the germline V gene. This CDR3 is built from 20 residues. The CDR3 loop is CASSYNSTSGRTIAKNIQYF. The DNA of the CDR3 is TGTGCCAGCAGTTACAATTCGACTAGCGGGAGGACGATAGCCAAAAACATTCAGTACTTC.

This clonotype was found many times. The chain recombines TRBV11-3 with TRBJ2-5, with D possibly TRBD1 on 6 matching bases. CDR1 SGHNT and CDR2 YENEEA come from the germline V gene. V was trimmed by 11 bases and J by 6 bases, leaving 19 bases between them. The CDR3 is 13 residues long. CDR3 bases: TGTGCCCCCAGGGACAAGTCAGTAAAGACCCAGTACTTC. Its protein product is CAPRDKSVKTQYF.

This clonotype was recorded many times. The J gene is TRBJ2-7, the V gene TRBV6-2 or TRBV6-3; maybe TRBD1 (6 bases). CDR3 size: 17 residues. The V end lost 7 bases, the J end lost 2 bases, and 24 bases lay between the germline ends. Germline V gene lookup returns CDR1 MNHEY and CDR2 SVGEGT. The CDR3 DNA reads TGTGCCAGCACGTCAATATCTTCGAAACAGGGTGCCTACGAGCAGTACTTC. It translates to CASTSISSKQGAYEQYF.

This chain joins TRBV12-5 and TRBJ2-1; 12 bases agree with TRBD2. Unmatched junction bases numbered 5, after V lost 2 bases and J lost 0 bases. Per germline, CDR1 LGHNT and CDR2 FRNRAP. This CDR3 spans 18 amino acids. CDR3 bases: TGTGCTAGTGGTTTGAGGCTAGCGGGGGGGCACTCCTACAATGAGCAGTTCTTC. This encodes CASGLRLAGGHSYNEQFF.

This clonotype was recorded many times. This chain joins TRBV5-4 and TRBJ2-7; D gene uncertain. CDR3 length equals 13 residues. The V end lost 1 base, the J end lost 5 bases, and 10 bases lay between the germline ends. Germline values: CDR1 SGHNT, CDR2 YYREEE (reference sequence). The DNA for the CDR3 is TGTGCCAGCAGCTTGTTTCCTAATAACGAGCAGTACTTC. It yields the protein CASSLFPNNEQYF.

This clonotype has at least ten counts. This chain links TRBV11-2 with TRBJ1-4, with 7 nucleotides matching TRBD1. Looked up from germline, CDR1 is SGHAT and CDR2 is FQNNGV. This CDR3 has 14 amino acids. V shed 3 bases and J 5 bases; nucleotides not matched to a gene: 3. The CDR3 region has the DNA TGTGCCAGCAGCTTGACAGGGCCCAATGAAAAACTGTTTTTT. It translates to CASSLTGPNEKLFF.

Many counts were recorded for this clonotype. The V gene is TRBV20-1, the J gene TRBJ1-1; TRBD1 is a possible D gene (5 bases). The V gene's germline CDR1 is DFQATT and CDR2 SNEGSKA (reference sequence). The length of the CDR3 is 12 residues. The germline V and J ends were trimmed by 5 bases and 4 bases, with 11 bases remaining between them. In nucleotides, the CDR3 is TGCAGTGCTCTTACAGGTTCCACTGAAGCTTTCTTT. Protein: CSALTGSTEAFF.

There are many counts of this clonotype. The chain links TRBV28 to TRBJ2-7, with 8 bases that match TRBD1. Trimming took 5 bases from V and 11 from J; bases not matched to a gene: 20. Per the germline V gene, CDR1 is MDHEN and CDR2 is SYDVKM. The CDR3 spans 16 residues. The CDR3 nucleotides read TGTGCCAGCAGTAGTGGTGCGAGGGCAGGGGGCCTTAGGGAGTACTTC. Translated, it gives CASSSGARAGGLREYF.